This TCR beta chain is from a study of T cells expressing NK-cell markers. As for the study in general: Sequencing covered eight donors, seven HCMV-seropositive and one seronegative.

The CDR3 has 14 residues. Germline V CDR1 and CDR2: MDHEN, SYDVKM. Reprocessing the 5' RACE reads, TCRdb reports a single entry for every CDR3 protein and omits DNA. The sample table sets out a few hundred thousand distinct CDR3 sequences. The V and J genes are TRBV28 and TRBJ2-1; checking the TCRdb D call of TRBD1 is not possible without DNA. Sequences were obtained from blood T cells: a sorted CD56 or NKG2C T cell subset, CD4+ or CD8+ T cells, or bulk PBMC T cells (not recorded which). This clonotype was obtained from a man aged 18 to 29 in good health. CDR3 protein: CASSSFGTGNEQFF.